This T cell receptor beta chain was identified during a study of T cell responses to AZD1222 COVID-19 vaccine. At the level of the study: Pooled in the analysis were second doses at about 4 or about 12 weeks.

The CDR3 has 13 residues. CDR1 SGHAT and CDR2 FQNNGV come from the germline V gene. Losses at the gene ends were 7 bases for V and 4 bases for J; bases not matched to a gene: 6. Study conclusions and caveats: A rise in Spike-specific TCR breadth and depth followed two AZD1222 doses. Just a handful of AZD1222 recipients were seropositive at baseline.

This clone was seen only a few times. Its antigen is not known. Produced via immunoSEQ multiplex PCR; TCRdb's table is partial and in-frame only. The table lists about 130,000 clones, around four fifths of them singletons, with 4.1% in the top ten. This TCR came from an adult in good health. The V and J genes are TRBV11-2 and TRBJ1-1; 7 bases match TRBD1. The material sequenced was peripheral blood, taken on day 0 of AZD1222 vaccination. The CDR3 here is CASTRDRFTEAFF. As DNA, the CDR3 is TGTGCCAGCACCCGGGACAGATTCACTGAAGCTTTCTTT.